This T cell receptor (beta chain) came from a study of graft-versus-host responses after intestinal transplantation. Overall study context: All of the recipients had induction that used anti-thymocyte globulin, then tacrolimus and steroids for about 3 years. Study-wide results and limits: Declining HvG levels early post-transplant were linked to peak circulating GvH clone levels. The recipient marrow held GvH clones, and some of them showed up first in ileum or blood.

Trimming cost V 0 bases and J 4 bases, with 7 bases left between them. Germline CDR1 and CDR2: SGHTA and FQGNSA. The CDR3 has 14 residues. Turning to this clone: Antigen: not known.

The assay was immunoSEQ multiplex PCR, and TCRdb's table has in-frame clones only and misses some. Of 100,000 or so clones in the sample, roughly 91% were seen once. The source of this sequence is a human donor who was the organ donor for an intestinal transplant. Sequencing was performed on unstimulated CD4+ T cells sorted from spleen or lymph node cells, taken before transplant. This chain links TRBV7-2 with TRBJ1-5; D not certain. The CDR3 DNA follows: TGTGCCAGCAGCTTAGCGCACGGGAATCAGCCCCAGCATTTT. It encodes CASSLAHGNQPQHF.